The 5 T cell receptor beta chains below were found in one sample sequenced in a study of cytomegalovirus exposure and HLA in healthy donors. The method was immunoSEQ multiplex PCR; TCRdb's version includes in-frame clones alone and lacks a portion of them. The profile covers about 330,000 clones, with roughly 90% appearing a single time and about 0.8% taken by the ten largest. What was sequenced was PBMCs. These receptors all come from a woman between 18 and 29 years old in good health and CMV-seronegative.

This chain uses TRBV7-6 with TRBJ2-2; 9 bases fit TRBD1. Trimming cost V 8 bases and J 5 bases; bases outside gene matches: 9. The CDR3 spans 15 residues. The germline V gene has CDR1 SGHVS and CDR2 FNYEAQ. The CDR3 sequence is CASWTGTGRTGELFF. The DNA for the CDR3 is TGTGCCAGCTGGACCGGGACAGGGAGAACCGGGGAGCTGTTTTTT.

The gene calls are TRBV9 and TRBJ1-1, with D perhaps TRBD1 (6 bases). This CDR3 spans 13 amino acids. Trimming took 4 bases from V and 13 from J, leaving 20 bases between them. Germline CDR1 reads SGDLS; CDR2 reads YYNGEE. CDR3 protein: CASSPDPTGSDFF. The DNA of the CDR3 is TGTGCCAGCAGCCCAGATCCGACAGGTTCAGATTTCTTT.

This rearrangement joins TRBV18 to TRBJ1-1, with 7 bases aligning to TRBD1. Looked up from germline, CDR1 is KGHSH and CDR2 is LQKENI. The CDR3 totals 14 residues. Trimming took 1 base from V and 6 from J; bases not matched to a gene: 5. The CDR3 spells CASSPQQGTSEAFF. CDR3 bases: TGTGCCAGCTCACCACAACAGGGGACTTCTGAAGCTTTCTTT.

The chain joins TRBV19 to TRBJ2-7; 9 bases are shared with TRBD2. The CDR3 has 17 residues. V was clipped by 2 bases and J by 5 bases; unmatched bases: 13. Germline CDR1 LNHDA, CDR2 SQIVND (reference sequence). DNA of the CDR3: TGTGCCAGTAGTATATCCGTCGCTAGCGGGAATCTTAACGAGCAGTACTTC. This translates into CASSISVASGNLNEQYF.

This chain connects TRBV10-3 to TRBJ2-1; 11 bases line up with TRBD2. Germline V lookup: CDR1 ENHRY, CDR2 SYGVKD. This CDR3 has 15 amino acids. The V and J ends lost 5 bases and 7 bases, in that order; junction bases with no gene match: 7. For the CDR3, the DNA is TGTGCCATCAGTCCACTAGCGGGAGATGGAAATGAGCAGTTCTTC. Translating gives CAISPLAGDGNEQFF.